This T cell receptor (beta chain) was observed in a study of chemoradiotherapy in HPV16-positive cancers. Repertoires were generated with immunoSEQ multiplex PCR, while TCRdb's copy carries only in-frame clones and drops some. The table has roughly 14,000 clones, over 85% seen once. The CDR3 spans 13 residues. Per the germline V gene, CDR1 is SGHNT and CDR2 is YENEEA. The V end lost 4 bases, the J end lost 4 bases, and 8 bases lay between the germline ends. The sample in question was tumor tissue, obtained from a patient who underwent chemoradiotherapy. This chain links TRBV11-3 with TRBJ1-3; D gene unclear. This receptor was obtained from a human donor with HPV-associated anogenital cancer. The CDR3 region is CASSSVNGNTIYF. DNA for the CDR3: TGTGCCAGCAGCTCAGTAAACGGAAACACCATATATTTT. The full variable domain, rest sourced from reference TRBV11-3 and TRBJ1-3, is EAGVVQSPRYKIIEKKQPVAFWCNPISGHNTLYWYLQNLGQGPELLIRYENEEAVDDSQLPKDRFSAERLKGVDSTLKIQPAELGDSAVYLCASSSVNGNTIYFGEGSWLTVV.